This T cell receptor beta chain was identified in a study of T-cell reconstitution after alpha-beta-depleted transplantation in children. General observations from the study: After transplant, at about two months, alpha-beta T cells were reportedly derived from several hundred expanded graft clones. The origin of high day-60 TCRbeta diversity in some patients lay in surviving recipient T cells and thymic progenitors. At one year after transplant, newly produced T cells mostly accounted for T-cell counts and diversity.

The CDR3 contains 13 residues. Germline lookup yields CDR1 SGHRS and CDR2 YFSETQ. The trim removed 5 bases at V and 7 bases at J, leaving 9 bases unmatched. This clonotype was recorded at least ten times. Its specificity is unknown. Unique molecular identifiers were built into the TCRbeta library. TCRdb re-called the PCR reads through MiXCR, storing one row per CDR3 protein. The sample yields approximately 290,000 distinct CDR3 sequences, 9.5% to 13% seen once. The chain joins TRBV5-1 to TRBJ2-7; 7 bases map to TRBD1. The sequenced sample was peripheral blood, obtained 180 days after TCRalphabeta/CD19-depleted stem cell transplant. This receptor was taken from a male patient between 2 and 15 years old who had a stem cell transplant for chronic granulomatous disease, so the T cells may come from the graft donor. In DNA form, the CDR3 reads TGCGCCAGCAGAGGGGACAGCAAGGGGGAGCAGTACTTC. Translating gives CASRGDSKGEQYF.